The present TCR beta chain was sequenced within a study of blood T cell repertoires in COVID-19. Here immunoSEQ multiplex PCR was the method, and the copy in TCRdb shows in-frame clones only, minus some. The data show around 50,000 clones, 70% to 85% seen once. V was pared by 5 bases and J by 4 bases, with 11 bases between. Germline V CDR1 and CDR2: GTSNPN, SVGIG (reference sequence). The CDR3 spans 12 residues. The chain has TRBV30 and TRBJ1-2, with D possibly TRBD1 on 6 matching bases. The material sequenced was PBMCs or T cells enriched from blood (not recorded which). This sequence was found in a woman in her forties or fifties with acute COVID-19. The CDR3 reads CAWAGAGYGYTF. CDR3 DNA sequence: TGTGCCTGGGCAGGGGCGGGCTATGGCTACACCTTC. The entire variable domain, with the rest obtained from reference TRBV30 and TRBJ1-2, is as follows: SQTIHQWPATLVQPVGSPLSLECTVEGTSNPNLYWYRQAAGRGLQLLFYSVGIGQISSEVPQNLSASRPQDRQFILSSKKLLLSDSGFYLCAWAGAGYGYTFGSGTRLTVV.